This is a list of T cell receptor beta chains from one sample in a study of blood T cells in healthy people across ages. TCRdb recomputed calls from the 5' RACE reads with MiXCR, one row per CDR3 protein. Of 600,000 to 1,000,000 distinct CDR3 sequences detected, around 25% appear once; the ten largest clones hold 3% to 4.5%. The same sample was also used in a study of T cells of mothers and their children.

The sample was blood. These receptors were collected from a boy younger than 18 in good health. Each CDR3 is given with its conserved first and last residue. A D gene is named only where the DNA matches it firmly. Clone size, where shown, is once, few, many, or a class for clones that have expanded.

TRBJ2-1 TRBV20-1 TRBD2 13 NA CSARLAANNEQFF TGCAGTGCTAGACTAGCGGCTAACAATGAGCAGTTCTTC
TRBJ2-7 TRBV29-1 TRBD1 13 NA CSVNRQGVYEQYF TGCAGCGTCAACCGACAGGGTGTCTACGAGCAGTACTTC
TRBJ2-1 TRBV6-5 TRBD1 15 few CASTTIGGADNEQFF TGTGCCAGCACCACGATAGGGGGCGCTGACAATGAGCAGTTCTTC
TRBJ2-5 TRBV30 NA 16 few CAYRTLLTRAQETQYF TGTGCCTACCGCACTCTTCTGACTAGAGCACAAGAGACCCAGTACTTC
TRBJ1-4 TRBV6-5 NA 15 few CASGGTGTANEKLFF TGTGCCAGCGGGGGGACCGGGACGGCTAATGAAAAACTGTTTTTT
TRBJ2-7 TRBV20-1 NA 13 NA CSALKVGSYEQYF TGCAGCGCTTTGAAGGTTGGCTCCTACGAGCAGTACTTC
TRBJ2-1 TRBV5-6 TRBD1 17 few CASSSPGTGLFYNEQFF TGTGCCAGCAGCTCCCCCGGGACAGGACTGTTCTACAATGAGCAGTTCTTC
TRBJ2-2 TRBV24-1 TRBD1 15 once CAIRTGATNTGELFF TGTGCCATCAGGACAGGAGCTACGAACACCGGGGAGCTGTTTTTT
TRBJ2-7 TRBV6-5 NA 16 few CASSYWVGENTYEQYF TGTGCCAGCAGTTATTGGGTGGGAGAAAATACCTACGAGCAGTACTTC
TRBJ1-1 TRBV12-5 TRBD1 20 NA CASGLVQRGGLGQVNTEAFF TGTGCTAGTGGTTTGGTACAAAGAGGTGGACTCGGACAGGTAAACACTGAAGCTTTCTTT
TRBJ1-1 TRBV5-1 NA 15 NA CASSFGLTKGTEAFF TGCGCCAGCAGCTTCGGGCTAACCAAGGGGACTGAAGCTTTCTTT
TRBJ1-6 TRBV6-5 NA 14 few CASSYSGGNSPLHF TGTGCCAGCAGTTACTCAGGGGGAAATTCACCCCTCCACTTT
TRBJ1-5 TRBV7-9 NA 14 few CASSLAGIDQPQHF TGTGCCAGCAGCTTAGCAGGGATAGATCAGCCCCAGCATTTT
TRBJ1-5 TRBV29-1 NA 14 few CSVIVGGTDQPQHF TGCAGCGTTATTGTTGGGGGGACCGATCAGCCCCAGCATTTT
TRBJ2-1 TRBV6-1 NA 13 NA CASVRGTYNEQFF TGTGCCAGCGTACGGGGGACCTACAATGAGCAGTTCTTC
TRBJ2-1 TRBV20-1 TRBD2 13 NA CSAPLAGVNEQFF TGCAGTGCCCCACTAGCGGGAGTGAATGAGCAGTTCTTC
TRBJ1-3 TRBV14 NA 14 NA CASSRLIGGNTIYF TGTGCCAGCAGCCGCCTAATCGGAGGAAACACCATATATTTT